This T cell receptor beta chain was observed in a study of shared clonotypes between healthy human individuals. Study as a whole: Donor ages ranged 18 to 49 years: a couple of women, a few men. Findings and caveats of the study: On the whole, naive subsets had larger estimated richness than memory subsets had.

Of note for this clone: Its antigen is not identified.

The naive CD8 population came from CD45RO-negative cells selected for CCR7, without terminally differentiated effector memory CD45RA+ cells. At the deep level, the assay was run. Repertoires were generated with immunoSEQ multiplex PCR, while TCRdb's copy carries only in-frame clones and drops some. The sample includes millions of clones, roughly 91% seen only once; the top ten take 1.5% to 2%. Sequenced sample: naive CD8+ T cells from PBMCs. The receptor's source is a young man in good health. Some clones in this sample may be carry-over from other donors' samples.

The CDR3 loop is CASSMGPGSNTEAFF. The CDR3 bases are TGTGCCAGTAGTATGGGTCCAGGCTCCAACACTGAAGCTTTCTTT. The J gene is TRBJ1-1, the V gene TRBV19; the D is unclear. This CDR3 spans 15 amino acids. From germline, CDR1 is LNHDA and CDR2 SQIVND (reference sequence). V lost 3 bases to trimming and J lost 2 bases, with 13 bases between them.